One and the same sample provided the 16 T cell receptor beta chains below, sequenced in a study of early T cells in non-severe SARS-CoV-2 infection. TCRdb analysed the 5' RACE reads with MiXCR anew, one entry per CDR3 protein. The sample yields 84,000 or so distinct CDR3 sequences, 12% seen once. Material: whole blood. These receptors were taken from an adult who was a healthcare worker with PCR-confirmed SARS-CoV-2 infection or an uninfected control (not recorded which).

V usage is TRBV18 and J usage is TRBJ1-5; D gene uncertain. Trimming left V 0 bases short and J 11 bases short, with 17 bases between. CDR1 and CDR2 from the germline V gene are KGHSH and LQKENI. This CDR3 is 15 amino acids long. Here the CDR3 reads CASSPPGYSELAQHF. Written as DNA, the CDR3 is TGTGCCAGCTCACCACCGGGGTATTCAGAACTAGCCCAGCATTTT.

This clonotype was recorded a few times. The chain links TRBV27 to TRBJ2-1; the match to TRBD2 covers 13 bases. The junction had 7 bases not matched to a gene; V was cut back by 2 bases and J by 9 bases. The CDR3 sequence is 16 residues long. Looked up from germline, CDR1 is MNHEY and CDR2 is SMNVEV (reference sequence). Here the CDR3 DNA reads TGTGCCAGCAGTTTAAGGACTAGCGGGAGAGACGGTGAGCAGTTCTTC. Its translation is CASSLRTSGRDGEQFF.

There are a few counts of this clonotype. The genes are TRBV3-1 and TRBJ1-2; a possible D gene is TRBD1 (5 bases). The V gene's germline CDR1 is LGHDT and CDR2 YNNKEL (reference sequence). V dropped 0 bases and J dropped 1 base, with 9 bases sitting between them. There are 15 residues in the CDR3. The CDR3 loop is CASSQDTGYNYGYTF. CDR3 coding DNA: TGTGCCAGCAGCCAAGATACAGGCTATAACTATGGCTACACCTTC.

This clonotype was recorded many times. This chain connects TRBV20-1 to TRBJ1-1; D is unresolved. Germline CDR1 and CDR2: DFQATT and SNEGSKA (reference sequence). V dropped 7 bases and J dropped 0 bases, with 12 bases sitting between them. The CDR3 loop spans 13 amino acids. The CDR3, as DNA: TGCAGTGGGCAGGTTGGGGTGAACACTGAAGCTTTCTTT. Its protein product is CSGQVGVNTEAFF.

The chain couples TRBV7-8 to TRBJ2-1; tentatively, D is TRBD1 (5 bases). This CDR3 is built from 16 residues. With 1 base removed from V and 0 bases from J, the gap between germline ends came to 10 bases. Germline V gives CDR1 SGHVS, CDR2 FQNEAQ. The CDR3 sequence is CASSLGGTSSYNEQFF. In DNA form, the CDR3 reads TGTGCCAGCAGCTTAGGGGGCACGAGCTCCTACAATGAGCAGTTCTTC.

This clonotype was counted between two and nine times. The V and J genes are TRBV7-9 and TRBJ1-6; TRBD1 might be the D (6 bases). Germline values: CDR1 SEHNR, CDR2 FQNEAQ (reference sequence). The CDR3 covers 16 residues. The V gene lost 2 bases and the J gene lost 7 bases, with 15 bases spanning the gap. As DNA, the CDR3 is TGTGCCAGCAGCTTAATCCAGGGGATTGGGAATTCACCCCTCCACTTT. Protein: CASSLIQGIGNSPLHF.

The chain joins TRBV7-9 to TRBJ2-3, with 9 bases identical to TRBD2. There are 19 residues in the CDR3. Germline V gives CDR1 SEHNR, CDR2 FQNEAQ (reference sequence). Germline trimming cut 5 bases from V and 1 base from J; bases unmatched to any gene: 16. Here the CDR3 reads CASSPGFGVAGAGTDTQYF. CDR3 coding DNA: TGTGCCAGCAGCCCAGGCTTTGGGGTAGCGGGGGCCGGCACAGATACGCAGTATTTT.

In this sample, this clonotype turned up a few times. This rearrangement joins TRBV6-6 to TRBJ2-7; D possibly uses TRBD1 or TRBD2 (5 bases each). This CDR3 is built from 14 residues. The V end lost 0 bases, the J end lost 2 bases, and 8 bases lay between the germline ends. Germline V gives CDR1 MNHNY, CDR2 SVGAGI (reference sequence). The CDR3, as DNA: TGTGCCAGCAGTTACTCGGGGGTGACCTACGAGCAGTACTTC. It encodes CASSYSGVTYEQYF.

The sample holds a few counts of this clonotype. CDR3 sequence: CASSLSTAGEQYF. DNA of the CDR3: TGTGCCAGCAGTTTAAGTACAGCGGGGGAGCAGTACTTC. The chain recombines TRBV28 with TRBJ2-7; 7 nucleotides align to TRBD2. J lost 7 bases, V lost 2 bases, and 5 bases had no gene match. The germline gives CDR1 MDHEN, CDR2 SYDVKM. The CDR3 is 13 amino acids.

This chain connects TRBV29-1 to TRBJ2-2; the D is unclear. Trimming removed 7 bases at V and 8 bases at J, with 11 bases between. The CDR3 sequence is 11 residues long. Germline CDR1 reads SQVTM; CDR2 reads ANQGSEA. The CDR3 spells CSAPAEGELFF. CDR3 DNA sequence: TGCAGCGCGCCGGCTGAGGGGGAGCTGTTTTTT.

The chain employs TRBV20-1 and TRBJ1-2; perhaps TRBD1 as D (6 bases). The CDR3 extends over 14 amino acids. CDR1 is DFQATT and CDR2 is SNEGSKA in the germline V gene (reference sequence). The CDR3 DNA is TGCGTCCACCGGGGGGGGGCCGGTAACTATGGCTACACCTTC. It specifies CVHRGGAGNYGYTF.

This clonotype was detected many times. This sequence joins TRBV5-1 and TRBJ1-2; D is unresolved. The CDR3 has 14 amino acids. The germline gives CDR1 SGHRS, CDR2 YFSETQ. The V end lost 0 bases, the J end lost 4 bases, and 10 bases lay between the germline ends. The CDR3: CASSLDPSVYGYTF. The CDR3 DNA reads as TGCGCCAGCAGCTTGGACCCCAGTGTCTATGGCTACACCTTC.

This clonotype was detected a few times. The V call is TRBV28, the J call TRBJ2-7; D is possibly TRBD1 or TRBD2 (5 bases each). Trimming took off 5 bases at V and 3 bases at J, with 14 bases between the two ends. Looked up from germline, CDR1 is MDHEN and CDR2 is SYDVKM. The CDR3 covers 14 residues. The CDR3 nucleotides are TGTGCCAGCAGTCCCAAGGGACGGGTCTACGAGCAGTACTTC. Amino acids: CASSPKGRVYEQYF.

This clonotype came up many times. The chain has TRBV28 and TRBJ1-2; D gene ambiguous. V lost 5 bases and J lost 4, with 11 bases in between. Germline V gives CDR1 MDHEN, CDR2 SYDVKM. CDR3 length equals 13 residues. CDR3 protein: CASSRDISYGYTF. In DNA form, the CDR3 reads TGTGCCAGCAGTCGGGATATATCCTATGGCTACACCTTC.

The chain is built from TRBV11-2 and TRBJ1-4, with D hard to call. V lost 0 bases, J lost 8 bases, and 1 base lay in between. This CDR3 is built from 11 residues. The germline V gene encodes CDR1 SGHAT and CDR2 FQNNGV. In DNA form, the CDR3 reads TGTGCCAGCAGCTTAGAGGAAAAACTGTTTTTT. Protein product: CASSLEEKLFF.

Ten or more counts support this clonotype. The CDR3 coding sequence is TGCGCCAGCAGCCAAGAACTAGCGGGGGGCTCCTACGAGCAGTACTTC. Protein product: CASSQELAGGSYEQYF. The chain has TRBV4-1 and TRBJ2-7, with 12 bases lining up with TRBD2. V was clipped by 0 bases and J by 0 bases; unmatched bases: 0. The CDR3 loop spans 16 amino acids. Germline CDR1 reads MGHRA; CDR2 reads YSYEKL.